The source of this T cell receptor (beta chain) is a study of T cell responses to AZD1222 COVID-19 vaccine. Whole-study findings and limits: Seropositive status at baseline applied to only six AZD1222 recipients. The repertoires were collected only after the peak T cell response. Donors in the cohort were predominantly white British and more often female, and clonal diversity was possibly underestimated.

A note on this clone: As yet, its antigen is unknown.

Assay: immunoSEQ multiplex PCR; the TCRdb copy retains only in-frame clones and omits some. Found here are approximately 75,000 clones, around 86% of them singletons; the top ten hold around 18%. The length of the CDR3 is 17 residues. The V gene end was trimmed by 0 bases and the J gene end by 1 base; junction bases not matched to a gene: 9. CDR1 and CDR2 (germline): SGHNT, YYREEE (reference sequence). This sample comprised peripheral blood, obtained 28 days after the second AZD1222 dose. The TCR originated in an adult who received the AZD1222 COVID-19 vaccine. The rearrangement links TRBV5-4 to TRBJ1-1; 7 nucleotides agree with TRBD1. Here the CDR3 reads CASSLGVRQGWNTEAFF. CDR3 nucleotides: TGTGCCAGCAGCTTGGGGGTTAGACAGGGATGGAACACTGAAGCTTTCTTT.